What follows are 27 T cell receptor beta chains derived from one specimen sequenced in a study of shared clonotypes between healthy human individuals. Assay: immunoSEQ multiplex PCR; the TCRdb copy retains only in-frame clones and omits some. Of over a million clones listed, roughly 97% are singletons. Sequencing used naive CD4+ T cells sorted from blood. Subset: CD45RA+ positively selected. These receptor sequences come from a man younger than 45 in good health.

The rearrangement joins TRBV6-4 to TRBJ1-2, with D possibly TRBD1 on 5 matching bases. V was shortened by 2 bases and J by 9 bases, with 13 bases between the two germline ends. The CDR3 runs to 13 residues. Germline CDR1 and CDR2: MRHNA and SNTAGT. The CDR3 DNA is TGTGCCAGCAGTGACGAGCCTGGGGCGAGCTACACCTTC. Translated: CASSDEPGASYTF.

V usage is TRBV5-1 and J usage is TRBJ2-7, with 8 bases matching TRBD1. V lost 4 bases and J lost 5; bases outside the gene matches: 5. Per the germline V gene, CDR1 is SGHRS and CDR2 is YFSETQ. The CDR3 runs 13 residues. CDR3 in amino acids: CASSPDRVHEQYF. The CDR3 nucleotides read TGCGCCAGCAGCCCGGACAGGGTACACGAGCAGTACTTC.

The chain is built from TRBV28 and TRBJ2-5; TRBD1 matches at 7 bases. The length of the CDR3 is 14 residues. Trimming removed 5 bases from V and 5 bases from J; junction bases left unmatched: 8. Germline loops: CDR1 MDHEN, CDR2 SYDVKM. CDR3 in amino acids: CASSAPTGVETQYF. The CDR3, as DNA: TGTGCCAGCAGTGCCCCCACAGGGGTGGAGACCCAGTACTTC.

The J gene is TRBJ2-7, the V gene TRBV5-1, with 8 bases matching TRBD1. V lost 1 base, J lost 4 bases, and 4 bases stayed unmatched. In germline, CDR1 is SGHRS, CDR2 YFSETQ. The CDR3 has 14 residues. The CDR3 spells CASSLNTGGYEQYF. The CDR3 DNA is TGCGCCAGCAGCTTGAACACAGGGGGATACGAGCAGTACTTC.

This clone was seen once. The CDR3 region has the DNA TGTGCCAGTAGTATGGGGACAGGGATGGCTGAAGCTTTCTTT. Translated: CASSMGTGMAEAFF. The J gene is TRBJ1-1, the V gene TRBV19; 9 bases agree with TRBD1. This CDR3 spans 14 amino acids. Germline CDR1 and CDR2: LNHDA and SQIVND (reference sequence). The junction had 5 bases not matched to a gene; V was cut back by 3 bases and J by 6 bases.

The genes are TRBV10-3 and TRBJ2-3; 10 bases agree with TRBD1. CDR1 and CDR2 from the germline V gene are ENHRY and SYGVKD. This CDR3 region has 15 residues. Trimming took 4 bases from V and 3 from J; bases not matched to a gene: 4. The CDR3, as DNA: TGTGCCATCAGTGGAACGGACAGGGGGACAGATACGCAGTATTTT. Translating gives CAISGTDRGTDTQYF.

The chain uses TRBV18 and TRBJ2-3; 9 bases are shared with TRBD2. V shed 3 bases and J 5 bases; nucleotides not matched to a gene: 6. This CDR3 has 15 amino acids. The V gene's germline CDR1 is KGHSH and CDR2 LQKENI. The CDR3 bases are TGTGCCAGCTCACCCTTAGCGGGAGAGATAGATACGCAGTATTTT. Translating it yields CASSPLAGEIDTQYF.

The rearrangement joins TRBV5-1 to TRBJ2-7; 8 bases agree with TRBD1. CDR1 is SGHRS and CDR2 is YFSETQ in the germline V gene. V shed 4 bases and J 0 bases; nucleotides not matched to a gene: 6. This CDR3 region has 15 residues. CDR3 sequence (DNA): TGCGCCAGCAGCCCGGGACAGGTAAACTCCTACGAGCAGTACTTC. This gives the protein CASSPGQVNSYEQYF.

V gene TRBV27 combines with J gene TRBJ1-2; D is perhaps TRBD1 (6 bases). Germline loops: CDR1 MNHEY, CDR2 SMNVEV (reference sequence). The CDR3 runs 13 residues. V was pared by 2 bases and J by 8 bases, with 12 bases between. CDR3 residues: CASSLDPDRGYTF. CDR3 DNA: TGTGCCAGCAGTTTAGACCCCGACAGGGGCTACACCTTC.

This rearrangement joins TRBV27 to TRBJ1-5, with unresolved D. Between the trimmed V and J ends, which lost 2 bases and 0 bases, there was a span of 8 bases. The CDR3 has 15 amino acids. Germline CDR1 is MNHEY and CDR2 is SMNVEV (reference sequence). The CDR3, as DNA: TGTGCCAGCAGTTTAGGAGTTAATAGCAATCAGCCCCAGCATTTT. Translating gives CASSLGVNSNQPQHF.

This chain links TRBV5-1 with TRBJ2-7; TRBD1 aligns across 8 bases. Germline V gives CDR1 SGHRS, CDR2 YFSETQ. The CDR3 runs to 18 residues. Trimming cost V 1 base and J 6 bases; bases outside gene matches: 18. Written as DNA, the CDR3 is TGCGCCAGCAGCTTGTCCCTCCGACAGGGGATCTTTAATGCCGAGCAGTACTTC. This codes for CASSLSLRQGIFNAEQYF.

J is TRBJ1-2 and V is TRBV5-1; 11 nucleotides match TRBD1. The germline gives CDR1 SGHRS, CDR2 YFSETQ. This CDR3 contains 15 residues. The V segment lost 4 bases and the J segment 3 bases; nucleotides outside the gene matches: 5. CDR3 region: CASSAGQGDHYGYTF. The CDR3 DNA is TGCGCCAGCAGCGCGGGACAGGGGGATCACTATGGCTACACCTTC.

J is TRBJ2-7 and V is TRBV28, with unresolved D. This CDR3 contains 17 residues. Germline V gene data show CDR1 as MDHEN and CDR2 as SYDVKM. V lost 3 bases and J lost 0, with 18 bases in between. This CDR3 is CASSLLIRPRGSYEQYF. The CDR3 DNA reads as TGTGCCAGCAGTTTGTTGATTAGACCTAGAGGCTCCTACGAGCAGTACTTC.

The genes are TRBV9 and TRBJ1-3; D is possibly TRBD1 (6 bases). Trimming shortened V by 3 bases and J by 0 bases, and 22 bases separated the two germline ends. The CDR3 covers 19 residues. In germline, CDR1 is SGDLS, CDR2 YYNGEE. In DNA form, the CDR3 reads TGTGCCAGCAGCGGACCGGACAGTACACAACCACACTCTGGAAACACCATATATTTT. Protein sequence: CASSGPDSTQPHSGNTIYF.

The V call is TRBV5-6, the J call TRBJ2-1, with 12 bases that match TRBD2. Trimming at V came to 4 bases and at J to 7 bases, leaving 9 bases not matched to a gene. Per the germline V gene, CDR1 is SGHDT and CDR2 is YYEEEE. The CDR3 is made up of 16 amino acids. CDR3 sequence: CASSPKLAGGTNEQFF. DNA of the CDR3: TGTGCCAGCAGCCCGAAACTAGCGGGAGGTACAAATGAGCAGTTCTTC.

V usage is TRBV4-1 and J usage is TRBJ2-7; D could derive from TRBD1 or TRBD2 (5 bases each). The germline CDR1 and CDR2 sequences are MGHRA and YSYEKL. Trimming removed 1 base at V and 1 base at J, with 20 bases between. The CDR3 is 18 residues long. The CDR3 DNA reads TGCGCCAGCAGCCAAGGACTGTTTGGGGCAGGGAGTTCCTACGAGCAGTACTTC. Translating it yields CASSQGLFGAGSSYEQYF.

CDR3 in amino acids: CSAPQTNYGYTF. Here the CDR3 DNA reads TGCAGCGCACCCCAGACTAACTATGGCTACACCTTC. The chain combines TRBV29-1 with TRBJ1-2, with unresolved D. Germline loops: CDR1 SQVTM, CDR2 ANQGSEA. The CDR3 is 12 amino acids. The V gene lost 7 bases and the J gene lost 0 bases, with 9 bases spanning the gap. Combining the CDR3 with reference TRBV29-1 and TRBJ1-2 gives the whole variable domain SAVISQKPSRDICQRGTSLTIQCQVDSQVTMMFWYRQQPGQSLTLIATANQGSEATYESGFVIDKFPISRPNLTFSTLTVSNMSPEDSSIYLCSAPQTNYGYTFGSGTRLTVV.

The chain links TRBV10-3 to TRBJ1-1, with 8 bases identical to TRBD1. Germline V CDR1 and CDR2: ENHRY, SYGVKD. The CDR3 covers 13 residues. The junction had 4 bases not matched to a gene; V was cut back by 6 bases and J by 4 bases. The DNA of the CDR3 is TGTGCCATCAGCAGGACAGGGATCACTGAAGCTTTCTTT. The encoded protein is CAISRTGITEAFF.

V usage is TRBV10-3 and J usage is TRBJ2-5, with D tentatively TRBD2 (5 bases). The germline V gene encodes CDR1 ENHRY and CDR2 SYGVKD. This CDR3 region has 14 residues. Trimming pared 0 bases from V and 5 bases from J, leaving 10 bases between. The CDR3 loop reads CAISESGVLETQYF. The CDR3 DNA follows: TGTGCCATCAGTGAGTCCGGGGTCTTGGAGACCCAGTACTTC.

This clone has a single count. The gene calls are TRBV5-1 and TRBJ2-7; unclear D gene. V lost 0 bases and J 3 bases, leaving 7 bases between the germline ends. The CDR3 has 13 amino acids. The germline V gene has CDR1 SGHRS and CDR2 YFSETQ. CDR3 protein: CASSLAQNYEQYF. The CDR3 region has the DNA TGCGCCAGCAGCTTGGCCCAGAACTACGAGCAGTACTTC.

V gene TRBV6-1 combines with J gene TRBJ2-2, with 7 bases matching TRBD1. CDR1 and CDR2 from the germline V gene are MNHNS and SASEGT. The CDR3 runs 16 residues. V lost 2 bases and J lost 0; bases outside the gene matches: 3. For the CDR3, the DNA is TGTGCCAGCAGTGAACCGGGACAGACGAACACCGGGGAGCTGTTTTTT. This translates into CASSEPGQTNTGELFF.

The chain employs TRBV6-1 and TRBJ2-2; unclear D gene. CDR3 length: 13 amino acids. In germline, CDR1 is MNHNS, CDR2 SASEGT. Trimming took 3 bases from V and 6 from J, leaving 8 bases between them. CDR3 nucleotides: TGTGCCAGCAGTGATTCGGCCGCCGGGGAGCTGTTTTTT. Its translation is CASSDSAAGELFF.

The chain has TRBV2 and TRBJ2-5, with D tentatively TRBD1 (5 bases). Germline values: CDR1 SNHLY, CDR2 FYNNEI. The CDR3 runs to 14 residues. V was clipped by 6 bases and J by 9 bases, with 20 bases between them. The CDR3 loop is CASRDSGPQGAQYF. CDR3 nucleotides: TGTGCCAGCAGAGACTCCGGGCCCCAGGGCGCCCAGTACTTC.

This clone was seen just once. The chain joins TRBV7-9 to TRBJ2-3, with D maybe TRBD2 (6 bases). V was trimmed by 1 base and J by 4 bases, leaving 18 bases between them. The germline V gene encodes CDR1 SEHNR and CDR2 FQNEAQ (reference sequence). CDR3 length: 17 amino acids. This CDR3 reads CASSLGARPWEADTQYF. The CDR3 DNA follows: TGTGCCAGCAGCTTAGGTGCGCGACCTTGGGAGGCAGATACGCAGTATTTT.

V gene TRBV9 combines with J gene TRBJ2-2; D is ambiguous. V lost 1 base and J 4 bases, leaving 5 bases between the germline ends. The germline V gene has CDR1 SGDLS and CDR2 YYNGEE. The CDR3 covers 13 residues. DNA of the CDR3: TGTGCCAGCAGCGTATACAGCACCGGGGAGCTGTTTTTT. It yields the protein CASSVYSTGELFF.

This clone was found once. CDR3 nucleotide sequence: TGTGCCAGCTCACCTTTCGGGACAGGGGCTGGAAACACCATATATTTT. Amino acids: CASSPFGTGAGNTIYF. V usage is TRBV18 and J usage is TRBJ1-3; TRBD1 aligns across 10 bases. Germline CDR1 is KGHSH and CDR2 is LQKENI. The CDR3 extends over 16 amino acids. V was clipped by 3 bases and J by 2 bases; unmatched bases: 4. Supplemented by reference TRBV18 and TRBJ1-3, the full variable domain reads NAGVMQNPRHLVRRRGQEARLRCSPMKGHSHVYWYRQLPEEGLKFMVYLQKENIIDESGMPKERFSAEFPKEGPSILRIQQVVRGDSAAYFCASSPFGTGAGNTIYFGEGSWLTVV.

The chain combines TRBV7-2 with TRBJ1-2; maybe TRBD1 (5 bases). The CDR3 has 15 residues. Germline values: CDR1 SGHTA, CDR2 FQGNSA. Trimming left V 4 bases short and J 7 bases short, with 19 bases between. This CDR3 is CASSSRDDRPFGYTF. Here the CDR3 DNA reads TGTGCCAGCAGCTCTCGGGACGACCGCCCCTTTGGCTACACCTTC.